These 23 T cell receptor beta chains were all obtained from the same sample, sequenced in a study of blood T cell repertoires in COVID-19. Repertoires were generated with immunoSEQ multiplex PCR, while TCRdb's copy carries only in-frame clones and drops some. Of 55,000 to 80,000 clones listed, roughly 87% are singletons. Sequences were obtained from peripheral blood. These receptors all come from a man aged 50-59 years with active COVID-19.

The chain links TRBV4-1 to TRBJ2-6, with D perhaps TRBD1 (5 bases). Germline assignment: CDR1 MGHRA and CDR2 YSYEKL. CDR3 length: 16 amino acids. V lost 0 bases, J lost 3 bases, and 9 bases lay in between. The CDR3 loop is CASSQDEGDGANVLTF. As DNA, the CDR3 is TGCGCCAGCAGCCAAGATGAAGGGGATGGGGCCAACGTCCTGACTTTC.

This clone was recorded once. The chain carries TRBV5-1 and TRBJ1-1, with D maybe TRBD1 (5 bases). V was trimmed by 1 base and J by 7 bases, leaving 20 bases between them. The CDR3 spans 16 residues. In germline, CDR1 is SGHRS, CDR2 YFSETQ. The CDR3 loop is CASSLTWTGTPNEAFF. DNA of the CDR3: TGCGCCAGCAGCTTGACGTGGACTGGGACTCCGAATGAAGCTTTCTTT. Filled out from reference TRBV5-1 and TRBJ1-1, the complete variable domain reads KAGVTQTPRYLIKTRGQQVTLSCSPISGHRSVSWYQQTPGQGLQFLFEYFSETQRNKGNFPGRFSGRQFSNSRSEMNVSTLELGDSALYLCASSLTWTGTPNEAFFGQGTRLTVV.

The chain combines TRBV10-3 with TRBJ2-3, with TRBD2 matching over 9 bases. The CDR3 has 17 amino acids. Germline CDR1 and CDR2: ENHRY and SYGVKD. Trimming at V came to 6 bases and at J to 4 bases, leaving 14 bases not matched to a gene. The CDR3 spells CAISDLPAGGTSDTQYF. DNA of the CDR3: TGTGCCATCAGCGACCTCCCAGCGGGGGGTACCTCAGATACGCAGTATTTT.

Only a few counts were recorded for this clone. CDR3 residues: CASRSTGDGYGYTF. Written as DNA, the CDR3 is TGTGCCAGCAGGTCGACAGGGGATGGTTATGGCTACACCTTC. V and J are TRBV6-5 and TRBJ1-2; 8 nucleotides match TRBD1. V shed 6 bases, J shed 5 bases, and the junction held 8 bases outside the gene matches. This CDR3 has 14 amino acids. Germline CDR1 MNHEY, CDR2 SVGAGI.

The chain couples TRBV6-1 to TRBJ1-3, with D uncertain. In germline, CDR1 is MNHNS, CDR2 SASEGT. The CDR3 contains 13 residues. Between the trimmed V and J ends, which lost 2 bases and 2 bases, there was a span of 4 bases. CDR3: CASSERAGNTIYF. CDR3 DNA sequence: TGTGCCAGCAGTGAAAGAGCTGGAAACACCATATATTTT.

This rearrangement joins TRBV4-3 to TRBJ1-1; the D is unclear. CDR1 is LGHNA, CDR2 YSLEER, per germline. The germline V and J ends were trimmed by 0 bases and 2 bases, with 7 bases remaining between them. CDR3 length: 14 amino acids. CDR3 DNA: TGCGCCAGCAGCCAAGATCGACTCAACACTGAAGCTTTCTTT. Protein sequence: CASSQDRLNTEAFF.

This clone was counted a single time. The CDR3 DNA is TGCGCCAGCAGCGAACACGGGGGTCTCTCTGGAAACACCATATATTTT. This gives the protein CASSEHGGLSGNTIYF. The rearrangement uses TRBV4-3 and TRBJ1-3; TRBD1 is a possible D gene (5 bases). V was trimmed by 5 bases and J by 0 bases, leaving 14 bases between them. This CDR3 is built from 16 residues. The germline V gene has CDR1 LGHNA and CDR2 YSLEER.

The chain uses TRBV11-3 and TRBJ2-1; 9 nucleotides agree with TRBD2. The CDR3 sequence is 16 residues long. After removal of 5 bases from V and 6 bases from J, the junction contained 11 bases not matched to a gene. CDR1 is SGHNT, CDR2 YENEEA, per germline. CDR3 protein: CASSPPGSGGPNEQFF. The CDR3 DNA sequence: TGTGCCAGCAGCCCGCCGGGTAGCGGGGGACCCAATGAGCAGTTCTTC.

The genes are TRBV29-1 and TRBJ1-1; 9 bases are a match to TRBD1. Trimming took 3 bases from V and 1 from J; bases not matched to a gene: 6. Looked up from germline, CDR1 is SQVTM and CDR2 is ANQGSEA. The CDR3 length is 15 residues. In DNA form, the CDR3 reads TGCAGCGTTGACCTGACAGGGGGAGAGAACACTGAAGCTTTCTTT. Protein product: CSVDLTGGENTEAFF.

This clone is a singleton in its sample. V and J are TRBV19 and TRBJ1-5; 7 bases are a match to TRBD1. Per germline, CDR1 LNHDA and CDR2 SQIVND (reference sequence). The CDR3 loop spans 14 amino acids. With 10 bases clipped from V and 6 bases from J, the junction kept 12 bases outside the gene matches. The CDR3 reads CATLPTGPTQPQHF. The DNA of the CDR3 is TGTGCCACCTTACCGACAGGGCCGACTCAGCCCCAGCATTTT.

The chain uses TRBV18 and TRBJ1-4; 7 bases agree with TRBD1. Trimming cost V 3 bases and J 5 bases; bases outside gene matches: 6. The CDR3 spans 15 residues. Per the germline V gene, CDR1 is KGHSH and CDR2 is LQKENI. The CDR3 DNA is TGTGCCAGCTCACCCCGGGGGACAGTGAATGAAAAACTGTTTTTT. Translating it yields CASSPRGTVNEKLFF.

V gene TRBV27 combines with J gene TRBJ2-1; TRBD1 matches 9 bases. Losses at the gene ends were 6 bases for V and 4 bases for J; bases not matched to a gene: 7. CDR1 and CDR2 from the germline V gene are MNHEY and SMNVEV (reference sequence). This CDR3 comprises 15 residues. This chain's CDR3 is CASRPDRGGYNEQFF. The CDR3 bases are TGTGCCAGCAGACCAGACAGGGGGGGATACAATGAGCAGTTCTTC.

The chain recombines TRBV5-6 with TRBJ2-7; the match to TRBD2 covers 10 bases. Germline lookup yields CDR1 SGHDT and CDR2 YYEEEE. V lost 0 bases to trimming and J lost 3 bases; unmatched junction nucleotides: 6. CDR3 size: 16 residues. This CDR3 reads CASSLVLKRGGYEQYF. Written as DNA, the CDR3 is TGTGCCAGCAGCTTGGTTTTGAAGCGGGGGGGCTACGAGCAGTACTTC.

The chain uses TRBV5-1 and TRBJ1-3; tentatively, D is TRBD1 (5 bases). Germline V gives CDR1 SGHRS, CDR2 YFSETQ. V dropped 1 base and J dropped 1 base, with 12 bases sitting between them. CDR3 length: 16 residues. The CDR3 loop reads CASSLRFTGSGNTIYF. CDR3 DNA sequence: TGCGCCAGCAGCTTGCGGTTTACAGGTTCTGGAAACACCATATATTTT.

This clone was recorded only once. The chain employs TRBV23-1 and TRBJ1-2; 12 nucleotides line up with TRBD1. TRBV23-1 is an open reading frame, and its role is uncertain. With V trimmed by 8 bases and J by 5 bases, 9 bases remained unmatched. The CDR3 runs 15 residues. Here the CDR3 DNA reads TGCGCCAGCGGGTTCCGGGACAGGGGGCAATATGGCTACACCTTC. Its protein is CASGFRDRGQYGYTF.

V usage is TRBV5-4 and J usage is TRBJ1-1; 7 bases fit TRBD1. Per the germline V gene, CDR1 is SGHNT and CDR2 is YYREEE (reference sequence). The CDR3 is 15 amino acids. With 5 bases clipped from V and 0 bases from J, the junction kept 7 bases outside the gene matches. The CDR3 DNA follows: TGTGCCAGCAGATTGACAGGGAACATGAACACTGAAGCTTTCTTT. This translates into CASRLTGNMNTEAFF.

V usage is TRBV5-1 and J usage is TRBJ1-2, with 10 bases aligning to TRBD1. The J segment lost 8 bases and the V segment lost 4 bases, leaving 8 bases of the junction unmatched. Per the germline V gene, CDR1 is SGHRS and CDR2 is YFSETQ. The CDR3 sequence is 14 residues long. The CDR3 DNA reads as TGCGCCAGCAGCACAGGGACAGGGGCCGTCGGCTACACCTTC. The encoded protein is CASSTGTGAVGYTF.

The chain combines TRBV5-5 with TRBJ2-7; D is possibly TRBD1 (5 bases). The CDR3 has 14 residues. Germline V lookup: CDR1 SGHKS, CDR2 YYEKEE (reference sequence). Deletions cut 4 bases from V and 1 base from J, with 12 bases between. CDR3 nucleotides: TGTGCCAGCAGCGTGACAGTACTTTCCTACGAGCAGTACTTC. Its protein is CASSVTVLSYEQYF.

This clone showed up just a few times. V is TRBV7-2 and J is TRBJ1-5, with D possibly being TRBD1 (5 bases). The germline V and J ends were trimmed by 0 bases and 8 bases, with 14 bases remaining between them. The CDR3 has 15 amino acids. CDR1 is SGHTA, CDR2 FQGNSA, per germline. CDR3 region: CASSLARDMGEPQHF. CDR3 sequence (DNA): TGTGCCAGCAGCTTAGCGCGGGATATGGGGGAGCCCCAGCATTTT.

The rearrangement joins TRBV3-1 (or the pseudogene TRBV3-2) to TRBJ1-5, with D uncertain. Germline lookup yields CDR1 LGHDT and CDR2 YNNKEL (reference sequence). The CDR3 runs to 14 residues. With 0 bases removed from V and 7 bases from J, the gap between germline ends came to 10 bases. DNA of the CDR3: TGTGCCAGCAGCCAAGATACCCAGTACCAGCCCCAGCATTTT. Its protein product is CASSQDTQYQPQHF.

J is TRBJ2-7 and V is TRBV12-3 or TRBV12-4; no clear D. The V end lost 3 bases, the J end lost 2 bases, and 8 bases lay between the germline ends. The CDR3 consists of 13 residues. CDR3 amino acids: CASSFGETYEQYF. As DNA, the CDR3 is TGTGCCAGCAGTTTTGGAGAGACCTACGAGCAGTACTTC.

The chain recombines TRBV19 with TRBJ1-1; D possibly corresponds to TRBD1 (6 bases). The CDR3 spans 14 residues. Looked up from germline, CDR1 is LNHDA and CDR2 is SQIVND (reference sequence). The V end was cut by 10 bases, the J end by 1 base, with 16 bases between. CDR3 DNA sequence: TGTGCCACCGAAACCGGGACAACGAACACTGAAGCTTTCTTT. This encodes CATETGTTNTEAFF.

The chain joins TRBV21-1 to TRBJ2-1; the table assigns TRBD2, which was not confirmed against the DNA. TRBV21-1 corresponds to a pseudogene. CDR3 length: 15 amino acids. The CDR3 nucleotides read TGTGCCAGCAGCAAATTGGGGCACCGGGGGGGCGAGCAGTTCTTC. This gives the protein CASSKLGHRGGEQFF.